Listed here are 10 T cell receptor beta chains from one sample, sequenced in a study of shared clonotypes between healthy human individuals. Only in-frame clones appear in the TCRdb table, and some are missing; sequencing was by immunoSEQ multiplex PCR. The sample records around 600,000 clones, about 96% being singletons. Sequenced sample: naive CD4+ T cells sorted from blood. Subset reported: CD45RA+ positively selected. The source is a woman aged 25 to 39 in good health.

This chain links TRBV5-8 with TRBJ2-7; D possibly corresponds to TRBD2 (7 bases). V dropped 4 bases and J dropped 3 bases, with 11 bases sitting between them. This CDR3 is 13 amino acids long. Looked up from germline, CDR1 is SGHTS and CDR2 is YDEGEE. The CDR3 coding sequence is TGTGCCAGCAGCGGGGGGGCGGGCTACGAGCAGTACTTC. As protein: CASSGGAGYEQYF.

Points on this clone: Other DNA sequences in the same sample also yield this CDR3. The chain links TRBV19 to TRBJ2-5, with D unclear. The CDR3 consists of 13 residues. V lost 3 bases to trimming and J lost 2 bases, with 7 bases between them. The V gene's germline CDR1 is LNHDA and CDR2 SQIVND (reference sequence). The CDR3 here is CASSIGLQETQYF. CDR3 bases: TGTGCCAGTAGTATTGGTCTTCAAGAGACCCAGTACTTC. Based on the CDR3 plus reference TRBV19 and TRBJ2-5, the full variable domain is DGGITQSPKYLFRKEGQNVTLSCEQNLNHDAMYWYRQDPGQGLRLIYYSQIVNDFQKGDIAEGYSVSREKKESFPLTVTSAQKNPTAFYLCASSIGLQETQYFGPGTRLLVL.

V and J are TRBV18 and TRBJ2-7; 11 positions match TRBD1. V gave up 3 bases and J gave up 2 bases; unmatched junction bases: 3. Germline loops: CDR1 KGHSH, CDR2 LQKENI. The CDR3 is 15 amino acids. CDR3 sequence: CASSPGQGAAYEQYF. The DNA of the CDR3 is TGTGCCAGCTCACCCGGACAGGGGGCTGCCTACGAGCAGTACTTC. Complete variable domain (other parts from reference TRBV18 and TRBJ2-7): NAGVMQNPRHLVRRRGQEARLRCSPMKGHSHVYWYRQLPEEGLKFMVYLQKENIIDESGMPKERFSAEFPKEGPSILRIQQVVRGDSAAYFCASSPGQGAAYEQYFGPGTRLTVT.

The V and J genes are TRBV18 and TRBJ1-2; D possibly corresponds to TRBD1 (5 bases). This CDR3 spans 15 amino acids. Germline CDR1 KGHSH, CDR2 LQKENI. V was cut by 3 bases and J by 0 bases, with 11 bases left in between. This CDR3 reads CASSPQGWANYGYTF. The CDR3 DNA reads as TGTGCCAGCTCACCGCAGGGATGGGCTAACTATGGCTACACCTTC. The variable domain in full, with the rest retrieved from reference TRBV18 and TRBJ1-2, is NAGVMQNPRHLVRRRGQEARLRCSPMKGHSHVYWYRQLPEEGLKFMVYLQKENIIDESGMPKERFSAEFPKEGPSILRIQQVVRGDSAAYFCASSPQGWANYGYTFGSGTRLTVV.

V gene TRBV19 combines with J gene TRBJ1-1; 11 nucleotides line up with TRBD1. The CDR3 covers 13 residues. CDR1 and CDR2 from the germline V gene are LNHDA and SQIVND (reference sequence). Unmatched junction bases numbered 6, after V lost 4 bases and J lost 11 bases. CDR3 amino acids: CASSTGQGASAFF. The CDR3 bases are TGTGCCAGTAGTACCGGACAGGGGGCGAGTGCTTTCTTT.

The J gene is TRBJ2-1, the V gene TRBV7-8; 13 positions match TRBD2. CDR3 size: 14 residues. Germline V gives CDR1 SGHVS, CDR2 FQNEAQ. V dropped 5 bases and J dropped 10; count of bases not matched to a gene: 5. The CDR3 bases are TGTGCCAGCAGCCACGGACTAGCGGGAGTAGAGCAGTTCTTC. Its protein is CASSHGLAGVEQFF.

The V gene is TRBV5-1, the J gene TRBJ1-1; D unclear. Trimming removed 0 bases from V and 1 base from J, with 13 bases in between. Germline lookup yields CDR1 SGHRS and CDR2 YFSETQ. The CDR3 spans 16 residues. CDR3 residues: CASSLGGARANTEAFF. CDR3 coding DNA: TGCGCCAGCAGCTTGGGCGGAGCCCGGGCGAACACTGAAGCTTTCTTT.

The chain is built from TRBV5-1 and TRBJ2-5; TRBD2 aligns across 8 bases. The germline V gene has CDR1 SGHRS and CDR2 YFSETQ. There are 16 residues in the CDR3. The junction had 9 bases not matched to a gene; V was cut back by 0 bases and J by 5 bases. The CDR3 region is CASSLVRREGLETQYF. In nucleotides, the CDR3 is TGCGCCAGCAGCTTGGTCCGTCGGGAGGGCCTCGAGACCCAGTACTTC.

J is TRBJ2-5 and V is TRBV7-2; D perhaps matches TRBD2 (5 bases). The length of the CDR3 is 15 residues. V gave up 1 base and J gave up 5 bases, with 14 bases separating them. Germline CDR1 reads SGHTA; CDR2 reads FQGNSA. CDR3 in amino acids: CASSLVVGAVETQYF. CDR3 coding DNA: TGTGCCAGCAGCTTAGTTGTGGGAGCGGTCGAGACCCAGTACTTC.

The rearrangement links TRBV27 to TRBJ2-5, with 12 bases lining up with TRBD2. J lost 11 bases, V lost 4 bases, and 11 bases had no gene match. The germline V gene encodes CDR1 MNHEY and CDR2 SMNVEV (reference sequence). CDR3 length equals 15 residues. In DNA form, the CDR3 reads TGTGCCAGCAGTTCCGGGACTAGCGGGCATTGGGAGCAGTACTTC. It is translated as CASSSGTSGHWEQYF.